The 30 T cell receptor beta chains below all came from one sample that was sequenced in a study of long-term antiretroviral therapy in people with HIV. With survey level as its setting, the immunoSEQ assay was v3.0. The repertoire was sequenced with immunoSEQ multiplex PCR; TCRdb's copy has only in-frame clones and lacks some. The sample holds 15,000 to 20,000 clones, 88% seen once. Sequencing was performed on unsorted PBMCs, taken 0.7 years before starting antiretroviral therapy. Every receptor here comes from a man aged 45-65 years with HIV.

DNA for the CDR3: TGTGCCAGCAGCTTACCCAGCGGACTTGGCTACACCTTC. Protein sequence: CASSLPSGLGYTF. The chain couples TRBV7-9 to TRBJ1-2; D is unclear. CDR1 is SEHNR and CDR2 is FQNEAQ in the germline V gene (reference sequence). The CDR3 runs to 13 residues. Trimming removed 2 bases at V and 7 bases at J, with 11 bases between.

The rearrangement links TRBV7-2 to TRBJ1-5; D remains ambiguous. Germline CDR1 SGHTA, CDR2 FQGNSA. This CDR3 has 13 amino acids. Trimming left V 4 bases short and J 5 bases short, with 9 bases between. CDR3 in DNA: TGTGCCAGCAGCTCCGGTCTAGATCAGCCCCAGCATTTT. Protein product: CASSSGLDQPQHF. Full variable domain (rest looked up from reference TRBV7-2 and TRBJ1-5): GAGVSQSPSNKVTEKGKDVELRCDPISGHTALYWYRQSLGQGLEFLIYFQGNSAPDKSGLPSDRFSAERTGGSVSTLTIQRTQQEDSAVYLCASSSGLDQPQHFGDGTRLSIL.

This chain joins TRBV6-4 and TRBJ1-1, with D possibly TRBD1 on 5 matching bases. The ends were cut back, 6 bases at V and 3 bases at J, with 14 bases in the middle. CDR3 length: 14 residues. Germline CDR1 is MRHNA and CDR2 is SNTAGT. The CDR3 DNA reads TGTGCCAGCAGGCGGACACTGTCGGACACTGAAGCTTTCTTT. It encodes CASRRTLSDTEAFF.

The rearrangement joins TRBV15 to TRBJ1-5, with D unclear. V was clipped by 5 bases and J by 2 bases, with 7 bases between them. The CDR3 is 13 residues long. Germline V gives CDR1 LNHNV, CDR2 YYDKDF (reference sequence). The CDR3 coding sequence is TGTGCCACCAGCTTAGGTCGCAATCAGCCCCAGCATTTT. It specifies CATSLGRNQPQHF.

The rearrangement uses TRBV19 and TRBJ1-1, with TRBD1 identical over 8 bases. This CDR3 comprises 16 residues. After removal of 5 bases from V and 4 bases from J, the junction contained 12 bases not matched to a gene. In germline, CDR1 is LNHDA, CDR2 SQIVND (reference sequence). The CDR3, as DNA: TGTGCCAGTAGTTCCAGACAGGGGAGTCTACCCACTGAAGCTTTCTTT. Protein sequence: CASSSRQGSLPTEAFF. Combining the CDR3 with reference TRBV19 and TRBJ1-1 gives the whole variable domain DGGITQSPKYLFRKEGQNVTLSCEQNLNHDAMYWYRQDPGQGLRLIYYSQIVNDFQKGDIAEGYSVSREKKESFPLTVTSAQKNPTAFYLCASSSRQGSLPTEAFFGQGTRLTVV.

This clone is medium-sized within its sample. V usage is TRBV29-1 and J usage is TRBJ2-5; D gene ambiguous. The V and J ends lost 1 base and 5 bases respectively, with 17 bases between them. There are 15 residues in the CDR3. Looked up from germline, CDR1 is SQVTM and CDR2 is ANQGSEA. This CDR3 reads CSVEVSRVVEETQYF. The CDR3 region has the DNA TGCAGCGTTGAAGTGTCTAGGGTGGTGGAGGAGACCCAGTACTTC.

The chain couples TRBV27 to TRBJ1-3; 9 bases agree with TRBD1. Germline V gene sequence: CDR1 MNHEY, CDR2 SMNVEV (reference sequence). The CDR3 extends over 19 amino acids. The junction had 13 bases not matched to a gene; V was cut back by 3 bases and J by 1 base. The CDR3 spells CASSFLVGDRARSGNTIYF. Written as DNA, the CDR3 is TGTGCCAGCAGTTTCCTAGTTGGGGACAGGGCCCGATCTGGAAACACCATATATTTT.

The chain joins TRBV6-6 to TRBJ2-4, with 9 positions matching TRBD1. In germline, CDR1 is MNHNY, CDR2 SVGAGI (reference sequence). This CDR3 spans 15 amino acids. Germline trimming cut 6 bases from V and 0 bases from J; bases unmatched to any gene: 3. This CDR3 is CASRGQGSAKNIQYF. CDR3 nucleotide sequence: TGTGCCAGCAGAGGACAGGGGTCAGCCAAAAACATTCAGTACTTC.

The chain uses TRBV2 and TRBJ1-1; D might be TRBD1 (6 bases). CDR3 size: 15 residues. Germline CDR1 and CDR2: SNHLY and FYNNEI. Between the trimmed V and J ends, which lost 3 bases and 5 bases, there was a span of 16 bases. The CDR3 nucleotides are TGTGCCAGCAGTGACGCCGGGGGCCGGGGGACTGAAGCTTTCTTT. Amino acid sequence: CASSDAGGRGTEAFF.

The V call is TRBV6-5, the J call TRBJ2-1; D perhaps matches TRBD1 (6 bases). With 6 bases removed from V and 8 bases from J, the gap between germline ends came to 20 bases. Per the germline V gene, CDR1 is MNHEY and CDR2 is SVGAGI. The CDR3 runs to 15 residues. The CDR3 nucleotides are TGTGCCAGCAGCCTTCAGAGTGGGGGCCGCGATGAGCAGTTCTTC. This sequence encodes CASSLQSGGRDEQFF.

The chain links TRBV7-2 to TRBJ2-5; the D gene is possibly TRBD2 (7 bases). Germline CDR1 SGHTA, CDR2 FQGNSA. The CDR3 consists of 17 residues. V dropped 5 bases and J dropped 5 bases, with 24 bases sitting between them. DNA for the CDR3: TGTGCCAGCAGCCCTGAAGGGGGGGCTTTTCGGGTTGAGACCCAGTACTTC. Residues: CASSPEGGAFRVETQYF.

The V and J genes are TRBV10-2 and TRBJ2-1; perhaps TRBD2 as D (6 bases). The germline CDR1 and CDR2 sequences are WSHSY and SAAADI. V was cut by 5 bases and J by 3 bases, with 11 bases left in between. This CDR3 has 14 amino acids. The CDR3 region is CASSHRLGYNEQFF. The CDR3 DNA reads as TGCGCCAGCAGTCACAGACTAGGCTACAATGAGCAGTTCTTC.

The V call is TRBV6-1, the J call TRBJ2-7; TRBD1 or TRBD2 may be the D gene (5 bases each). Between the trimmed V and J ends, which lost 4 bases and 1 base, there was a span of 14 bases. Germline V gene lookup returns CDR1 MNHNS and CDR2 SASEGT. The CDR3 consists of 15 residues. The CDR3 sequence is CASSGDPGPSYEQYF. The CDR3 DNA follows: TGTGCCAGCAGTGGGGACCCGGGGCCTTCCTACGAGCAGTACTTC.

The chain carries TRBV5-5 and TRBJ1-2, with D possibly matching TRBD1 (6 bases). CDR3 length equals 14 residues. V shed 3 bases and J shed 0 bases, with 9 bases lying between them. CDR1 is SGHKS and CDR2 is YYEKEE in the germline V gene (reference sequence). DNA for the CDR3: TGTGCCAGCAGCTATCGGACAGCTAACTATGGCTACACCTTC. Translating it yields CASSYRTANYGYTF.

The V gene is TRBV5-1, the J gene TRBJ2-3; no clear D. V gave up 0 bases and J gave up 5 bases, with 7 bases separating them. CDR3 length: 13 residues. CDR1 is SGHRS and CDR2 is YFSETQ in the germline V gene. The CDR3 DNA follows: TGCGCCAGCAGCTTGGACCTCCTAGATACGCAGTATTTT. Translation: CASSLDLLDTQYF.

This chain joins TRBV30 and TRBJ2-1, with 9 bases that match TRBD2. This CDR3 comprises 14 residues. Germline V lookup: CDR1 GTSNPN, CDR2 SVGIG (reference sequence). The trim removed 0 bases at V and 6 bases at J, leaving 3 bases unmatched. The CDR3 DNA is TGTGCCTGGAGTGTAAGACTAGCGGCCAATGAGCAGTTCTTC. It specifies CAWSVRLAANEQFF. Variable domain in full (rest from reference TRBV30 and TRBJ2-1): SQTIHQWPATLVQPVGSPLSLECTVEGTSNPNLYWYRQAAGRGLQLLFYSVGIGQISSEVPQNLSASRPQDRQFILSSKKLLLSDSGFYLCAWSVRLAANEQFFGPGTRLTVL.

The chain carries TRBV4-1 and TRBJ1-5, with D hard to call. CDR1 MGHRA and CDR2 YSYEKL come from the germline V gene. V was cut by 10 bases and J by 0 bases, with 10 bases left in between. The CDR3 contains 13 residues. CDR3 DNA: TGCGCCACTAGTTGGGATAGCAATCAGCCCCAGCATTTT. The encoded protein is CATSWDSNQPQHF.

This clone was detected only once. The genes are TRBV10-2 and TRBJ2-2; the match to TRBD2 covers 7 bases. Germline loops: CDR1 WSHSY, CDR2 SAAADI. The CDR3 length is 15 residues. With 6 bases clipped from V and 4 bases from J, the junction kept 8 bases outside the gene matches. CDR3 nucleotides: TGCGCCAGCAGGGGGGGGGTGACAGCCACCGGGGAGCTGTTTTTT. As protein: CASRGGVTATGELFF.

CDR3 nucleotides: TGCGCCAGCAGCTTGGGAGGGGGCTCCTACAATGAGCAGTTCTTC. It is translated as CASSLGGGSYNEQFF. The chain is built from TRBV5-1 and TRBJ2-1, with D maybe TRBD1 (6 bases). The V end was cut by 0 bases, the J end by 0 bases, with 7 bases between. CDR1 is SGHRS, CDR2 YFSETQ, per germline. This CDR3 has 15 residues.

V and J are TRBV11-2 and TRBJ2-7, with 8 bases identical to TRBD1. This CDR3 spans 15 amino acids. Per the germline V gene, CDR1 is SGHAT and CDR2 is FQNNGV. V gave up 1 base and J gave up 2 bases; unmatched junction bases: 4. As DNA, the CDR3 is TGTGCCAGCAGCTTAGTGGGGACAGGAACCTACGAGCAGTACTTC. The encoded protein is CASSLVGTGTYEQYF.

The chain uses TRBV10-1 and TRBJ2-7; TRBD2 might be the D (5 bases). This CDR3 region has 16 residues. Germline CDR1 and CDR2: WNHNN and SYGVQD (reference sequence). V was cut by 4 bases and J by 0 bases, with 16 bases left in between. As DNA, the CDR3 is TGCGCCAGCAGTGGCTCCAGGACGGGGAGCTCCTACGAGCAGTACTTC. Its protein product is CASSGSRTGSSYEQYF.

This clone occurred once. The chain joins TRBV10-2 to TRBJ2-2, with TRBD2 identical over 14 bases. Looked up from germline, CDR1 is WSHSY and CDR2 is SAAADI. V lost 3 bases and J lost 5; bases outside the gene matches: 2. The CDR3 has 16 amino acids. The CDR3 protein is CASSDRTSGRTGELFF. The CDR3 DNA follows: TGCGCCAGCAGTGATCGGACTAGCGGGAGGACCGGGGAGCTGTTTTTT.

The CDR3 protein is CASSLGLAGFEQFF. The CDR3 nucleotides read TGCGCCAGCAGCTTGGGACTAGCCGGGTTTGAGCAGTTCTTC. The chain carries TRBV5-1 and TRBJ2-1, with 7 bases fitting TRBD2. The V gene end was trimmed by 0 bases and the J gene end by 9 bases; junction bases not matched to a gene: 6. This CDR3 region has 14 residues. Germline-derived CDR1 and CDR2 are SGHRS and YFSETQ.

The chain employs TRBV27 and TRBJ1-3; TRBD1 agrees at 12 bases. The CDR3 spans 16 residues. Germline V gene data show CDR1 as MNHEY and CDR2 as SMNVEV (reference sequence). V shed 5 bases and J 4 bases; nucleotides not matched to a gene: 6. In DNA form, the CDR3 reads TGTGCCAGCAGTCAAGGGACAGGGGGCTTCGGAAACACCATATATTTT. This gives the protein CASSQGTGGFGNTIYF.

This chain connects TRBV11-2 to TRBJ1-1, with TRBD1 as a possible D gene (5 bases). The germline V gene encodes CDR1 SGHAT and CDR2 FQNNGV. This CDR3 contains 14 residues. Trimming cost V 1 base and J 5 bases, with 11 bases left between them. CDR3 region: CASSLAAGGTEAFF. The CDR3 nucleotides are TGTGCCAGCAGCTTAGCGGCGGGGGGGACTGAAGCTTTCTTT.

J is TRBJ2-7 and V is TRBV6-1; no clear D. V lost 0 bases and J lost 7, with 22 bases in between. Germline CDR1 reads MNHNS; CDR2 reads SASEGT. This CDR3 contains 17 residues. In nucleotides, the CDR3 is TGTGCCAGCAGTGAAGCCTTCCCCGCAGGCAAACCGCGTGAGCAGTACTTC. Protein product: CASSEAFPAGKPREQYF.

A single count supports this clone. The J gene is TRBJ1-1, the V gene TRBV5-1; D remains ambiguous. The CDR3 is 13 amino acids. The germline gives CDR1 SGHRS, CDR2 YFSETQ. Trimming shortened V by 2 bases and J by 6 bases, and 11 bases separated the two germline ends. In DNA form, the CDR3 reads TGCGCCAGCAGCTTCGAGGGTACGGCTGAAGCTTTCTTT. Translating it yields CASSFEGTAEAFF.

This sequence joins TRBV10-3 and TRBJ1-2; possibly TRBD1 for D (6 bases). Germline V CDR1 and CDR2: ENHRY, SYGVKD. The CDR3 loop spans 15 amino acids. The germline V and J ends were trimmed by 7 bases and 5 bases, with 20 bases remaining between them. This CDR3 reads CAITEGGNSVYGYTF. In nucleotides, the CDR3 is TGTGCCATCACCGAGGGGGGGAACAGCGTATATGGCTACACCTTC.

This clone was picked up one time. The rearrangement links TRBV5-1 to TRBJ2-3, with TRBD1 as a possible D gene (5 bases). V lost 4 bases, J lost 3 bases, and 12 bases lay in between. The CDR3 extends over 14 amino acids. Germline CDR1 is SGHRS and CDR2 is YFSETQ. This CDR3 is CASSGWGQTDTQYF. The CDR3 coding sequence is TGCGCCAGCAGCGGGTGGGGCCAGACAGATACGCAGTATTTT.

This chain uses TRBV4-1 with TRBJ2-7, with 11 nucleotides matching TRBD2. This CDR3 has 15 residues. The V segment lost 4 bases and the J segment 2 bases; nucleotides outside the gene matches: 4. Germline CDR1 and CDR2: MGHRA and YSYEKL. The CDR3 DNA reads TGCGCCAGCAGCCCTCTAGCGGGAGGACCCTACGAGCAGTACTTC. Protein sequence: CASSPLAGGPYEQYF.